Listed here are 19 T cell receptor beta chains from one sample, sequenced in a study of T cell repertoires in cytomegalovirus infection. TCRdb redid the calling of the reads with MiXCR, one entry per CDR3 protein. Of hundreds of thousands of distinct CDR3 sequences in the sample, 20% to 30% were seen once. Sequencing input: CD8+ T cells from PBMCs. The receptors originated from a human donor in good health (CMV status not recorded). Some clones in this sample may be carry-over from other donors' samples.

The chain is built from TRBV12-3 or TRBV12-4 and TRBJ2-3, with D possibly being TRBD1 or TRBD2 (5 bases each). This CDR3 region has 13 residues. V was clipped by 3 bases and J by 6 bases, with 10 bases between them. The CDR3 DNA follows: TGTGCCAGCAGTTTGGGACCTAGGGATACGCAGTATTTT. Its translation is CASSLGPRDTQYF.

This clonotype was observed a handful of times. The chain is built from TRBV29-1 and TRBJ2-1; 11 bases fit TRBD1. V gave up 4 bases and J gave up 8 bases; unmatched junction bases: 4. This CDR3 comprises 13 residues. Germline V gives CDR1 SQVTM, CDR2 ANQGSEA. The CDR3 bases are TGCAGCGTTGCTGGGACAGGGGGGGATGAGCAGTTCTTC. Its translation is CSVAGTGGDEQFF.

This clonotype showed up many times. The J gene is TRBJ1-2, the V gene TRBV7-2, with unresolved D. Looked up from germline, CDR1 is SGHTA and CDR2 is FQGNSA. CDR3 length equals 13 residues. V lost 1 base and J lost 7, with 10 bases in between. CDR3 sequence reads: CASSLGGGGGYTF. The CDR3 coding sequence is TGTGCCAGCAGCTTAGGAGGAGGTGGTGGCTACACCTTC.

There are a few counts of this clonotype. The chain recombines TRBV20-1 with TRBJ2-1; tentative D call: TRBD1 (6 bases). Germline CDR1 reads DFQATT; CDR2 reads SNEGSKA (reference sequence). Trimming left V 0 bases short and J 8 bases short, with 14 bases between. The CDR3 runs 14 residues. CDR3 nucleotides: TGCAGTGCTAGAGATTGGGGGCTGGGGCATGAGCAGTTCTTC. Amino acid sequence: CSARDWGLGHEQFF.

This chain connects TRBV7-9 to TRBJ1-1, with D unclear. Trimming cost V 0 bases and J 5 bases, with 10 bases left between them. Germline CDR1 is SEHNR and CDR2 is FQNEAQ (reference sequence). The CDR3 loop spans 14 amino acids. CDR3 protein: CASSLAVSATEAFF. The CDR3 bases are TGTGCCAGCAGCTTAGCAGTATCGGCGACTGAAGCTTTCTTT.

V and J are TRBV14 and TRBJ1-1; perhaps TRBD1 as D (5 bases). Germline V gene sequence: CDR1 SGHDN, CDR2 FVKESK. The CDR3 extends over 14 amino acids. Between the trimmed V and J ends, which lost 1 base and 4 bases, there was a span of 10 bases. CDR3 sequence (DNA): TGTGCCAGCAGCCAAGTCACGGGGGGCACTGAAGCTTTCTTT. It translates to CASSQVTGGTEAFF.

This chain links TRBV2 with TRBJ2-1; 10 nucleotides line up with TRBD1. The CDR3 extends over 15 amino acids. J gave up 3 bases and V 7 bases, and 6 bases lay outside the gene matches. CDR1 is SNHLY and CDR2 is FYNNEI in the germline V gene. For the CDR3, the DNA is TGTGCCAGCATAGGGGGACAGGGGAACTACAATGAGCAGTTCTTC. Amino acids: CASIGGQGNYNEQFF.

This clonotype was seen only once. The rearrangement uses TRBV14 and TRBJ2-3; the D gene is possibly TRBD1 (5 bases). The CDR3 sequence is 14 residues long. Trimming stripped 3 bases from V and 4 bases from J, with 11 bases between. CDR1 is SGHDN, CDR2 FVKESK, per germline. The CDR3 DNA follows: TGTGCCAGCAGCCAGAGCAGGGTTCCAGATACGCAGTATTTT. Protein product: CASSQSRVPDTQYF.

This chain connects TRBV28 to TRBJ2-5; D is ambiguous. Germline assignment: CDR1 MDHEN and CDR2 SYDVKM. Between the trimmed V and J ends, which lost 2 bases and 5 bases, there was a span of 18 bases. The CDR3 has 16 residues. As DNA, the CDR3 is TGTGCCAGCAGTTTAGGTTTCGGCGCGCCCGGGGAGACCCAGTACTTC. Amino acid sequence: CASSLGFGAPGETQYF.

The sample holds a few counts of this clonotype. CDR3 residues: CSVLSPPGPYEQYV. CDR3 bases: TGCAGCGTCCTCAGCCCCCCGGGCCCCTACGAGCAGTACGTC. The chain combines TRBV29-1 with TRBJ2-7, with D uncertain. Trimming removed 6 bases at V and 2 bases at J, with 17 bases between. The germline V gene encodes CDR1 SQVTM and CDR2 ANQGSEA. This CDR3 contains 14 residues.

This clonotype occurred a few times. Here the CDR3 DNA reads TGTGCCATCAGTGAGTCGGGGGCTACTTACGCAGATACGCAGTATTTT. Residues: CAISESGATYADTQYF. The chain links TRBV10-3 to TRBJ2-3; tentative D call: TRBD1 (6 bases). The germline V gene encodes CDR1 ENHRY and CDR2 SYGVKD. Trimming took off 0 bases at V and 4 bases at J, with 14 bases between the two ends. The CDR3 length is 16 residues.

This clonotype was seen only a few times. The CDR3 coding sequence is TGTGCCAGCAGTTTCCTGGGGGGGACGAGAGAGACCCAGTACTTC. This codes for CASSFLGGTRETQYF. V and J are TRBV6-1 and TRBJ2-5, with 7 positions matching TRBD2. The CDR3 is 15 amino acids. V trimming: 5 bases; J trimming: 4 bases; junction bases outside the gene matches: 10. CDR1 and CDR2 (germline): MNHNS, SASEGT.

The chain links TRBV12-3 or TRBV12-4 to TRBJ1-6; 9 bases are a match to TRBD1. The CDR3 has 14 amino acids. The ends lost 6 bases at V and 9 bases at J; junction bases unmatched: 6. The CDR3 DNA follows: TGTGCCAGCAGGTTGCCGGGACAGGGTTCACCCCTCCACTTT. Translated: CASRLPGQGSPLHF.

The chain links TRBV15 to TRBJ2-7; D remains ambiguous. Germline values: CDR1 LNHNV, CDR2 YYDKDF (reference sequence). The CDR3 sequence is 13 residues long. V was trimmed by 0 bases and J by 6 bases, leaving 9 bases between them. DNA for the CDR3: TGTGCCACCAGCAGAGATAGGGCTTCCGAGCAGTACGTC. It specifies CATSRDRASEQYV.

The chain couples TRBV6-2 or TRBV6-3 to TRBJ1-5; D is ambiguous. CDR1 and CDR2 (germline): MNHEY, SVGEGT. The ends were cut back, 6 bases at V and 2 bases at J, with 14 bases in the middle. The CDR3 is 15 amino acids. The CDR3 region is CASRRNPKGNQPQHF. CDR3 sequence (DNA): TGTGCCAGCAGGAGAAACCCCAAGGGCAATCAGCCCCAGCATTTT.

This clonotype turned up a few times. CDR3 in amino acids: CASSLGSVTYEQYF. The CDR3 DNA reads TGTGCCAGCAGCTTAGGAAGTGTGACCTACGAGCAGTACTTC. The V call is TRBV7-9, the J call TRBJ2-7, with D hard to call. V was shortened by 1 base and J by 2 bases, with 9 bases between the two germline ends. Germline V lookup: CDR1 SEHNR, CDR2 FQNEAQ (reference sequence). The CDR3 contains 14 residues.

In its sample, this clonotype was seen a few times. The chain combines TRBV4-1 with TRBJ1-6, with D tentatively TRBD1 (6 bases). Germline V CDR1 and CDR2: MGHRA, YSYEKL. Trimming left V 3 bases short and J 0 bases short, with 12 bases between. The CDR3 sequence is 17 residues long. The CDR3 here is CASSQDSRSSYNSPLHF. As DNA, the CDR3 is TGCGCCAGCAGCCAGGACAGCAGGAGCTCCTATAATTCACCCCTCCACTTT.

This clonotype has at least ten counts. DNA for the CDR3: TGCAGTGCTAGAGAGGGTATGAACACTGAAGCTTTCTTT. It is translated as CSAREGMNTEAFF. The rearrangement uses TRBV20-1 and TRBJ1-1; D ambiguous. Germline V gene data show CDR1 as DFQATT and CDR2 as SNEGSKA (reference sequence). The CDR3 runs 13 residues. V was trimmed by 0 bases and J by 0 bases, leaving 5 bases between them.

This rearrangement joins TRBV5-6 to TRBJ1-4, with D unclear. The CDR3 spans 12 residues. Germline V gene data show CDR1 as SGHDT and CDR2 as YYEEEE. V dropped 3 bases and J dropped 4 bases, with 4 bases sitting between them. In nucleotides, the CDR3 is TGTGCCAGCAGCTGGGGTAATGAAAAACTGTTTTTT. This encodes CASSWGNEKLFF.